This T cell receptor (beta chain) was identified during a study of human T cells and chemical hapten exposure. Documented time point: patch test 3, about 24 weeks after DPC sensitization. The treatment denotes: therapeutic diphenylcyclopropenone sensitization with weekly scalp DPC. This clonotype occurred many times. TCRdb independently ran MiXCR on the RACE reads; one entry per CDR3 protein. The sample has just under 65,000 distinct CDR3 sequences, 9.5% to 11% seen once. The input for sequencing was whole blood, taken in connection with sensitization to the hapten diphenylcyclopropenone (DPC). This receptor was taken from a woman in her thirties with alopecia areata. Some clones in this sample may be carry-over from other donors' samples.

The CDR3 DNA sequence: TGCGCCAGCAGCCAAGCCCCCGGGGGATTAGCGGGACCTCGCTCCTACAATGAGCAGTTCTTC. It specifies CASSQAPGGLAGPRSYNEQFF. The chain is built from TRBV4-1 and TRBJ2-1, with TRBD2 identical over 8 bases. The CDR3 length is 21 residues. The V segment lost 1 base and the J segment 0 bases; nucleotides outside the gene matches: 17. Germline-derived CDR1 and CDR2 are MGHRA and YSYEKL.